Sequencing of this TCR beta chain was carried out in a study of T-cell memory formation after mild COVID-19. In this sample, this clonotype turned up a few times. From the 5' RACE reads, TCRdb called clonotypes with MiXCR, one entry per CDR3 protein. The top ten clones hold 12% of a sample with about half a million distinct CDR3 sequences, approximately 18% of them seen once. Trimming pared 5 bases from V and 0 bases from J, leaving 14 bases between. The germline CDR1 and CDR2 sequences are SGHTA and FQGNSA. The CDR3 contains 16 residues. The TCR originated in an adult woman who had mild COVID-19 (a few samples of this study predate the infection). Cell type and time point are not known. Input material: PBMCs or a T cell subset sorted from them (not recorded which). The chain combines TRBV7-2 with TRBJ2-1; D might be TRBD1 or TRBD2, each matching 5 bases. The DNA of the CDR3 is TGTGCCAGCAGCCACGGCACAGGAGGCTCCTACAATGAGCAGTTCTTC. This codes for CASSHGTGGSYNEQFF.